This TCR beta chain derives from a study of immune characterization of retroperitoneal liposarcoma. This clonotype occurred a few times. The junction and the germline gene differ at one end; a read error may be behind it. TCRdb fed the PCR reads into MiXCR, producing one record per CDR3 protein. The repertoire has 8,200 or so distinct CDR3 sequences, about 40% of them found once; the top ten carry about 16%. The CDR3 consists of 13 residues. Germline-derived CDR1 and CDR2 are MNHNS and SASEGT. The sample was tumor tissue. The gene calls are TRBV6-1 and TRBJ2-1; D could derive from TRBD1 or TRBD2 (5 bases each). The sequence was collected from a male donor with retroperitoneal liposarcoma. The CDR3 region is CASTLNGVAGRYF. The CDR3 coding sequence is TGTGCCAGCACTCTGAACGGGGTGGCAGGGCGATACTTC.